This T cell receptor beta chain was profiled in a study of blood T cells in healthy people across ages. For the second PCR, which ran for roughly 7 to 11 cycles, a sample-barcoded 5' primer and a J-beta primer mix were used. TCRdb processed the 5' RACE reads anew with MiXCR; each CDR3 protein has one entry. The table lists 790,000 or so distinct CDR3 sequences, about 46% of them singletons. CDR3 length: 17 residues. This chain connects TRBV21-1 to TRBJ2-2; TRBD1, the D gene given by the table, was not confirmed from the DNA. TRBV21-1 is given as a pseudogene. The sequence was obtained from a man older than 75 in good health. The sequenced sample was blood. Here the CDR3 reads CASSKQVTGEGCGELFF. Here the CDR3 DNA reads TGTGCCAGCAGCAAACAAGTGACAGGGGAAGGTTGCGGGGAGCTGTTTTTT.